This T cell receptor beta chain derives from a study of beta chain features in type 1 diabetes. Overall study findings and caveats: Across all four CD4+ subsets, people with type 1 diabetes showed modestly shorter TCRB CDR3s.

V was pared by 4 bases and J by 10 bases, with 13 bases of the junction left unmatched. Germline CDR1 reads SGHRS; CDR2 reads YFSETQ. CDR3 length: 16 amino acids. This clone appeared many times. What it binds is not known. Of the isolated RNA, all was reverse transcribed, and so the sequenced material was expressed TCRB transcripts. The repertoire was sequenced with immunoSEQ multiplex PCR; TCRdb's copy has only in-frame clones and lacks some. Of over 100,000 clones listed, about a sixth were seen once; the top ten hold about 2.1%. Only one heparinised blood draw was taken per donor, and its volume averaged approximately 0.11 L. CD45RO/CCR7/CD25/CD127/CD95/CD27 staining was used to isolate CD4+ naive, central memory, regulatory and stem cell-like memory cells by sorting.

The rearrangement links TRBV5-1 to TRBJ1-6, with 8 bases fitting TRBD1. Material: central memory CD4+ T cells from blood. The receptor comes from a man aged 25 to 40 with type 1 diabetes. CDR3: CASSPTADRVSSPLHF. The CDR3 bases are TGCGCCAGCAGCCCGACCGCGGACAGGGTGTCCTCACCCCTCCACTTT.